Sequencing of this T cell receptor beta chain was carried out in a study of early T cells in non-severe SARS-CoV-2 infection. From the 5' RACE reads, TCRdb called clonotypes with MiXCR, one entry per CDR3 protein. Of 75,000 to 90,000 distinct CDR3 sequences detected, 15% appear once; the ten largest clones hold around 6%. The V gene's germline CDR1 is MDHEN and CDR2 SYDVKM. The CDR3 contains 16 residues. With V trimmed by 10 bases and J by 4 bases, 13 bases remained unmatched. The sample holds many counts of this clonotype. Sequencing was carried out using whole blood. The chain couples TRBV28 to TRBJ2-3; 11 bases line up with TRBD2. This receptor was obtained from an adult who was a healthcare worker with PCR-confirmed SARS-CoV-2 infection or an uninfected control (not recorded which). CDR3 DNA: TGTGCCACCGTACTTAGCGGGAGGGTGGGATCAGATACGCAGTATTTT. This gives the protein CATVLSGRVGSDTQYF.